This TCR beta chain was observed in a study of PD-1 blockade in classical Hodgkin lymphoma. This clone turned up a few times. V lost 4 bases to trimming and J lost 1 base, with 10 bases between them. Per germline, CDR1 GTSNPN and CDR2 SVGIG (reference sequence). This CDR3 spans 13 amino acids. Time point defined: cycle 4 day 1 (C4D1), after about 6 weeks of nivolumab. All patients relapsed after autologous stem cell transplantation, and brentuximab vedotin exposure varied. Thawed PBMCs were the source of CD4+ T cells, purified by magnetic negative selection. Measured with immunoSEQ multiplex PCR; TCRdb has only the in-frame clones, and not every one. The sample has 34,000 or so clones; around nine tenths are singletons.

This sequence originates from a human donor with classical Hodgkin lymphoma. Sequences were derived from CD4+ T cells from blood, sampled before the fourth cycle of nivolumab. The V gene is TRBV30, the J gene TRBJ1-1, with unresolved D. CDR3 nucleotides: TGTGCCTGGACTCGGCAGTCGAACACTGAAGCTTTCTTT. Translation gives CAWTRQSNTEAFF.